This T cell receptor (beta chain) was documented in a study of shared clonotypes between healthy human individuals. Background on the study: Donors were two women and a few men aged 18 to 49. Study conclusions and caveats: The study found about 5.1% of naive CD4 clonotypes shared across four donors. It was the few donors that limited the genetic and exposure-history diversity represented.

CD45RO-negative CD8 cells positively selected for CCR7 made up the naive population, which excluded terminally differentiated effector memory CD45RA+ cells. Caucasian adults living in Nashville, Tennessee, provided all samples. Notes on this clone: Its antigen is unknown.

Only in-frame clones appear in the TCRdb table, and some are missing; sequencing was by immunoSEQ multiplex PCR. Among some 2 million clones listed, roughly 95% were seen once. The CDR3 is 17 residues long. From germline, CDR1 is SGHTA and CDR2 FQGNSA. Trimming pared 0 bases from V and 3 bases from J, leaving 15 bases between. The V gene is TRBV7-2, the J gene TRBJ2-1, with D perhaps matching TRBD2 (5 bases). The sequence came from a man between 18 and 29 years old in good health. The sequenced sample was naive CD8+ T cells sorted from blood. The chain's CDR3 is CASSLARLPRVYNEQFF. As DNA, the CDR3 is TGTGCCAGCAGCTTAGCGAGACTACCTAGGGTCTACAATGAGCAGTTCTTC.